Included here is one TCR beta chain sequence, with context. Its antigen is undetermined. The source of the sample is a study of CD8 T cells in ankylosing spondylitis. Regarding the study as a whole: Earlier studies detected some motif variants in reactive arthritis synovial fluid and blood. Disease-linked clones were reportedly significantly enriched in matched ankylosing spondylitis synovial fluid. Characteristic of ankylosing spondylitis blood, it appeared, was a TCR beta motif comprising eight highly homologous variants.

By quantitative 5'-RACE with molecular barcodes, the TCR beta libraries were made. MiXCR, run by TCRdb on the 5' RACE reads, gives a single entry per CDR3 protein. The sample carries around 440,000 distinct CDR3 sequences, more than 15% recorded once. Trimming at V came to 2 bases and at J to 4 bases, leaving 3 bases not matched to a gene. The CDR3 runs 17 residues. Germline V gene lookup returns CDR1 MNHEY and CDR2 SMNVEV (reference sequence). The receptor was derived from a male donor with ankylosing spondylitis. The rearrangement joins TRBV27 to TRBJ2-2; 14 nucleotides line up with TRBD2. The sequenced sample was blood, either unsorted or a sorted T cell fraction (not recorded which). The CDR3 here is CASSLGGLAGATGELFF. The CDR3 DNA is TGTGCCAGCAGTTTAGGGGGACTAGCGGGAGCCACCGGGGAGCTGTTTTTT.